The 9 T cell receptor beta chains given below trace back to one sample, sequenced in a study of blood T cell repertoires in COVID-19 (dated by TCRdb to 2020 to 2022). Preparation of the library involved the immunoSEQ multiplex PCR assay. The clones in this table, taken by TCRdb from immuneACCESS, are in-frame only. Not every clone is retained; where verified, under half of the shortfall comes from an unresolved V gene, and the cause of the rest is unknown. The sample yields about 220,000 clones; 75% to 85% were counted once. 10% to 15% of the sample is held by the ten biggest clonotypes. The sequenced sample consisted of peripheral blood. Receptor source: a human donor in a cohort sampled during active COVID-19.

This sequence joins TRBV5-1 and TRBJ1-5; weak D call: TRBD1 (6 bases). V dropped 4 bases and J dropped 7 bases, with 21 bases sitting between them. From germline, CDR1 is SGHRS and CDR2 YFSETQ. There are 16 residues in the CDR3. The CDR3 DNA follows: TGCGCCAGCAGCCCATCGGGACATGAGGGCGGGCAGCCCCAGCATTTT. Its translation is CASSPSGHEGGQPQHF.

In DNA form, the CDR3 reads TGCGCCAGCAGTTCCGACCGGGAAGGGGGGAGGGACGTAGAGACCCAGTACTTC. As protein: CASSSDREGGRDVETQYF. The gene calls are TRBV10-1 and TRBJ2-5; weak D call: TRBD2 (7 bases). Germline V lookup: CDR1 WNHNN, CDR2 SYGVQD (reference sequence). Trimming stripped 5 bases from V and 4 bases from J, with 26 bases between. This CDR3 contains 18 residues.

The V call is TRBV11-3, the J call TRBJ2-7, with 10 bases fitting TRBD1. CDR3 length: 15 amino acids. Germline CDR1 and CDR2: SGHNT and YENEEA. V lost 1 base, J lost 1 base, and 1 base stayed unmatched. CDR3 protein: CASSLGDRGSYEQYF. The CDR3 nucleotides read TGTGCCAGCAGCTTAGGGGACAGGGGATCCTACGAGCAGTACTTC.

The V call is TRBV6-1, the J call TRBJ1-1; the D gene is possibly TRBD1 (6 bases). The V gene's germline CDR1 is MNHNS and CDR2 SASEGT. CDR3 length: 16 amino acids. Trimming left V 3 bases short and J 5 bases short, with 19 bases between. This CDR3 reads CASSDALQGERTEAFF. CDR3 in DNA: TGTGCCAGCAGTGACGCCCTACAGGGTGAGCGGACTGAAGCTTTCTTT.

The chain joins TRBV5-1 to TRBJ2-7; TRBD1 matches 9 bases. The CDR3 consists of 14 residues. V dropped 2 bases and J dropped 6; count of bases not matched to a gene: 6. From germline, CDR1 is SGHRS and CDR2 YFSETQ. DNA of the CDR3: TGCGCCAGCAGCTTATTAGGACAGGGGCTCGAGCAGTACTTC. This encodes CASSLLGQGLEQYF. The full variable domain, in which reference TRBV5-1 and TRBJ2-7 provide the parts outside the CDR3, is KAGVTQTPRYLIKTRGQQVTLSCSPISGHRSVSWYQQTPGQGLQFLFEYFSETQRNKGNFPGRFSGRQFSNSRSEMNVSTLELGDSALYLCASSLLGQGLEQYFGPGTRLTVT.

This chain uses TRBV29-1 with TRBJ1-1, with 7 bases identical to TRBD1. Germline-derived CDR1 and CDR2 are SQVTM and ANQGSEA. V was clipped by 4 bases and J by 6 bases; unmatched bases: 14. The length of the CDR3 is 15 residues. The CDR3 nucleotides read TGCAGCGTTGGACAGGGTCCCCCGACAAGCGCTGAAGCTTTCTTT. The encoded protein is CSVGQGPPTSAEAFF.

This clone appeared a single time. V gene TRBV3-1 (or the pseudogene TRBV3-2) combines with J gene TRBJ2-1, with TRBD1 matching 7 bases. Germline-derived CDR1 and CDR2 are LGHDT and YNNKEL (reference sequence). The ends lost 4 bases at V and 6 bases at J; junction bases unmatched: 9. This CDR3 comprises 15 residues. The CDR3 protein is CASSLQGLWVNEQFF. The CDR3 DNA reads TGTGCCAGCAGCCTACAGGGGCTTTGGGTCAATGAGCAGTTCTTC.

This rearrangement joins TRBV28 to TRBJ1-5; D is undetermined. The CDR3 totals 13 residues. Germline CDR1 MDHEN, CDR2 SYDVKM. V was pared by 7 bases and J by 1 base, with 8 bases between. CDR3 DNA: TGTGCCAGCACCTGGAGGAGCAATCAGCCCCAGCATTTT. Protein: CASTWRSNQPQHF.

The rearrangement uses TRBV7-2 and TRBJ1-5, with 8 bases that match TRBD1. Germline lookup yields CDR1 SGHTA and CDR2 FQGNSA. This CDR3 comprises 15 residues. The V segment lost 2 bases and the J segment 5 bases; nucleotides outside the gene matches: 5. The CDR3 region has the DNA TGTGCCAGCAGCTTATATGGACAGGGTTATCAGCCCCAGCATTTT. Protein: CASSLYGQGYQPQHF.